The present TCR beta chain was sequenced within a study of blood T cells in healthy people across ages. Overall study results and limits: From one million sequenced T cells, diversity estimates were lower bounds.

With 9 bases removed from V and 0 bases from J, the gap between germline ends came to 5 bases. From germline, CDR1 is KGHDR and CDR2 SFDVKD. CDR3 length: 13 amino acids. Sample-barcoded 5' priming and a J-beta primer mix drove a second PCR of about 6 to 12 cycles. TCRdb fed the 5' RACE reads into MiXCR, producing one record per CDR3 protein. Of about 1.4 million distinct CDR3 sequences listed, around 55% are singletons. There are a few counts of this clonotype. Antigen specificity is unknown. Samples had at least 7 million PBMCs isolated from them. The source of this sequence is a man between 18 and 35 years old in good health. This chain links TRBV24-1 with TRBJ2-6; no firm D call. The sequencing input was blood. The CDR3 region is CATGHSGANVLTF. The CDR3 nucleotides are TGTGCCACCGGTCACTCTGGGGCCAACGTCCTGACTTTC.